The 2 T cell receptor beta chains listed next were all sequenced from one sample in a study of CD8 T cells in Susac syndrome. Random hexamers primed reverse transcription of about 0.5 to 1 ug RNA. Each CDR3 protein gets one entry after TCRdb re-called the immunoSEQ multiplex PCR reads with MiXCR. The repertoire has around 300,000 distinct CDR3 sequences, 70% to 90% of them found once; the top ten carry more than 0.15%. Sequencing was done on a sample of CD8+ T cells from PBMCs. These receptors came from a human donor with multiple sclerosis.

The chain couples TRBV3-1 to TRBJ2-2; 10 bases align to TRBD1. J was trimmed by 5 bases and V by 4 bases; bases with no gene match: 4. CDR1 is LGHDT and CDR2 is YNNKEL in the germline V gene (reference sequence). This CDR3 contains 15 residues. CDR3 amino acids: CASSRTGGSTGELFF. For the CDR3, the DNA is TGTGCCAGCAGCCGGACAGGGGGTTCTACCGGGGAGCTGTTTTTT.

The rearrangement links TRBV27 to TRBJ2-3, with D possibly TRBD2 on 5 matching bases. The CDR3 is made up of 16 amino acids. Germline lookup yields CDR1 MNHEY and CDR2 SMNVEV (reference sequence). V dropped 4 bases and J dropped 0 bases, with 14 bases sitting between them. In DNA, the CDR3 is TGTGCCAGCAGTTACGAGGGTTCGGCTAGCACAGATACGCAGTATTTT. This encodes CASSYEGSASTDTQYF.